These T cell receptor beta chains were read from a single sample in a study of blood T cell repertoires in COVID-19. Assay: immunoSEQ multiplex PCR; the TCRdb copy retains only in-frame clones and omits some. The data contain a few hundred thousand clones, roughly 88% of them seen just once; the ten biggest clones take up 6.9%. The sample taken for sequencing was peripheral blood. The origin of the receptors is a woman aged 25 to 39 who had recovered from COVID-19. Both conserved end residues are part of each CDR3. D genes are given only for firm matches. Size is stated for part of the rows, as once, few or many counts, or as a class when the clone is expanded.

-	TRBJ1-5	TRBV30	-	TGTGCCTGGAACCCGCGTGGGGGGAATCAGCCCCAGCATTTT	CAWNPRGGNQPQHF
-	TRBJ2-1	TRBV18	-	TGTGCCAGCTCCCGAAGGGGGGGGGCCCGCAATGAGCAGTTCTTC	CASSRRGGARNEQFF
-	TRBJ1-2	TRBV7-6	TRBD1	TGTGCCAGCAGCTTATATCACGGGACAGGGGATGGCTACACCTTC	CASSLYHGTGDGYTF
-	TRBJ1-5	TRBV19	-	TGTGCCAGTAGTGAACAGGTGCGGAGCCAGCCCCAGCATTTT	CASSEQVRSQPQHF
-	TRBJ2-3	TRBV27	TRBD2	TGTGCCAGCAGTCCCCGGGGAGCGGGGGGAGATACGCAGTATTTT	CASSPRGAGGDTQYF
-	TRBJ1-6	TRBV28	-	TGTGCCAGCAGGTCCGGAGGGGGGGATTCACCCCTCCACTTT	CASRSGGGDSPLHF
few	TRBJ2-1	TRBV5-1	-	TGCGCCAGCAGCCCTACAGGGAATGAGCAGTTCTTC	CASSPTGNEQFF
-	TRBJ1-1	TRBV7-6	-	TGTGCCAGCAGCTTATCACCGGGACACGACGTGAGAACTGAAGCTTTCTTT	CASSLSPGHDVRTEAFF
-	TRBJ2-2	TRBV5-4	-	TGTGCCAGCAGCTGGGCGTCGGTGGACACCGGGGAGCTGTTTTTT	CASSWASVDTGELFF
-	TRBJ1-1	TRBV27	-	TGTGCCAGCAGGGATAGCTGGGGGCGGAACACTGAAGCTTTCTTT	CASRDSWGRNTEAFF
-	TRBJ2-1	TRBV5-1	-	TGCGCCAGCAGCTTGTCGGTTTCGGCGGATGAGCAGTTCTTC	CASSLSVSADEQFF
-	TRBJ2-5	TRBV5-1	TRBD1	TGCGCCAGCAGCTTCCGGGACAGGGGGCGCTTTGAGACCCAGTACTTC	CASSFRDRGRFETQYF
-	TRBJ2-7	TRBV5-5	-	TGTGCCAGCAGCGTGACTAAAAGCGCGAGTTCATACGAGCAGTACTTC	CASSVTKSASSYEQYF
once	TRBJ2-3	TRBV2	-	TGTGCCAGCGTACCTACAGGGACGACAGATACGCAGTATTTT	CASVPTGTTDTQYF
once	TRBJ2-3	TRBV9	TRBD2	TGTGCCAGCAGCGCCGAAAGGACTAGCGGGGGGGGCACAGATACGCAGTATTTT	CASSAERTSGGGTDTQYF
-	TRBJ2-3	TRBV6-5	TRBD1	TGTGCCAGCACGCCCGGGGGACAGGGCACAGATACGCAGTATTTT	CASTPGGQGTDTQYF
-	TRBJ2-7	TRBV7-8	-	TGTGCCAGCAGCCTTCGTAGGGACTTTGGCTCCTACGAGCAGTACTTC	CASSLRRDFGSYEQYF
-	TRBJ1-4	TRBV6-6	-	TGTGCCAGCAGCCCCACAGGGAAGGAAAAACTGTTTTTT	CASSPTGKEKLFF
-	TRBJ2-7	TRBV5-1	-	TGCGCCAGCAGCCAGACTACAGGGACCAACGAGCAGTACTTC	CASSQTTGTNEQYF
-	TRBJ2-1	TRBV24-1	TRBD2	TGTGCCACCAGTGACGCGGGGACTAGCGGGGGGGTAACCAATGAGCAGTTCTTC	CATSDAGTSGGVTNEQFF
-	TRBJ2-7	TRBV6-5	TRBD1	TGTGCCAGCAGTTACTTACAGGGGGATGGCGAGCAGTACTTC	CASSYLQGDGEQYF
-	TRBJ1-5	TRBV6-5	-	TGTGCCAGCAGTTTTGATGGGGGGTTAAACCAGCCCCAGCATTTT	CASSFDGGLNQPQHF
-	TRBJ2-2	TRBV5-4	-	TGTGCCAGCAGCCCGGCAACTAGTCGGGACACCGGGGAGCTGTTTTTT	CASSPATSRDTGELFF
-	TRBJ2-7	TRBV5-1	TRBD1	TGCGCCAGCAGCCAAGACAGGGGTCAGTTCGGCTACGAGCAGTACTTC	CASSQDRGQFGYEQYF
-	TRBJ1-2	TRBV28	-	TGTGCCAGCAGTTTATCGGGGGTAAACTATGGCTACACCTTC	CASSLSGVNYGYTF
-	TRBJ2-1	TRBV7-2	-	TGTGCCAGCAGCCTCGGAGGCTGGCCCCCCGAAATTAATGAGCAGTTCTTC	CASSLGGWPPEINEQFF
-	TRBJ2-5	TRBV4-2	TRBD2	TGTGCCAGCAGCCAAGGTCTTGCGGGGGGGATCGAGACCCAGTACTTC	CASSQGLAGGIETQYF
-	TRBJ2-5	TRBV7-2	-	TGTGCCAGCAGCTTAACCCCTTGGGCGGGGGAGACCCAGTACTTC	CASSLTPWAGETQYF
-	TRBJ2-1	TRBV15	-	TGTGCCACCAGCAGAGGTCCGGGGGAGTCCTACAATGAGCAGTTCTTC	CATSRGPGESYNEQFF
-	TRBJ1-3	TRBV5-1	-	TGCGCCAGCAGCGTCGCGAGCTCTGGAAACACCATATATTTT	CASSVASSGNTIYF
-	TRBJ2-2	TRBV7-9	-	TGTGCCAGCAGCCCGGCGAGGGTTTTCGACACCGGGGAGCTGTTTTTT	CASSPARVFDTGELFF
-	TRBJ1-4	TRBV9	TRBD1	TGTGCCAGCAGCGCCAGGACAGGGGTGGGCGAAAAACTGTTTTTT	CASSARTGVGEKLFF
-	TRBJ2-7	TRBV6-2/TRBV6-3	TRBD2	TGTGCCAGCAGATACCACGGACTAGCGGGGGGCAAAACCTACGAGCAGTACTTC	CASRYHGLAGGKTYEQYF
-	TRBJ2-7	TRBV15	-	TGTGCCACCAGCAGATCAGACAGGGAGGACTACGAGCAGTACTTC	CATSRSDREDYEQYF
-	TRBJ2-5	TRBV4-2	TRBD2	TGTGCCAGCAGCCCCGGGGGCGGGGGGGCGATTGAGACCCAGTACTTC	CASSPGGGGAIETQYF
-	TRBJ2-7	TRBV7-2	TRBD2	TGTGCCAGCAGCACCAACGCGGGGGGGTCCTACGAGCAGTACTTC	CASSTNAGGSYEQYF
-	TRBJ2-2	TRBV3-1/TRBV3-2	-	TGTGCCAGCAGCCAAGACAGGAGGCTCAACACCGGGGAGCTGTTTTTT	CASSQDRRLNTGELFF
-	TRBJ2-5	TRBV6-2/TRBV6-3	TRBD2	TGTGCCAGCAGTCCCCGTCCCGGGACTAGCGGGGGGTACCAAGAGACCCAGTACTTC	CASSPRPGTSGGYQETQYF
-	TRBJ2-7	TRBV28	-	TGTGCCGTCCAAGGGGGAGGGCACAGGGAGTATGGCGAGCAGTACTTC	CAVQGGGHREYGEQYF
-	TRBJ2-7	TRBV6-2/TRBV6-3	TRBD2	TGTGCCAGCAGTTACTTGGCTAGCGGATACGAGCAGTACTTC	CASSYLASGYEQYF
-	TRBJ2-5	TRBV11-3	TRBD2	TGTGCCAGCAGCTTAGGAACGCGGGGGGCGGAGACCCAGTACTTC	CASSLGTRGAETQYF
-	TRBJ1-4	TRBV23-1	-	TGCGCCAGCAGTCAATCCTGGCAGGGGTTCCTCCCGGCTACCAATAATGAAAAACTGTTTTTT	CASSQSWQGFLPATNNEKLFF